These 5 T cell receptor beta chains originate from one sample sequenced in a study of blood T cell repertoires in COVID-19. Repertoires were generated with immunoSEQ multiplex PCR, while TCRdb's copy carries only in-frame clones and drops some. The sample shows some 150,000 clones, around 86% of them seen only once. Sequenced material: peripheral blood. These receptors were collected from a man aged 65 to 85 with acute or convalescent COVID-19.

The CDR3 nucleotides read TGTGCCAGCCCTCCCCCGGGACTCCGAACCAATGAGCAGTTCTTC. It encodes CASPPPGLRTNEQFF. V gene TRBV28 combines with J gene TRBJ2-1; D possibly corresponds to TRBD2 (6 bases). CDR3 length: 15 residues. The V gene lost 8 bases and the J gene lost 6 bases, with 20 bases spanning the gap. In germline, CDR1 is MDHEN, CDR2 SYDVKM.

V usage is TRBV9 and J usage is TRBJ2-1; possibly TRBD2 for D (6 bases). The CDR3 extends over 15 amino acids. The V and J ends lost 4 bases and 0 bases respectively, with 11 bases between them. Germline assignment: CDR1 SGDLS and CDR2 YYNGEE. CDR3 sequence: CASSPSANSYNEQFF. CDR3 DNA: TGTGCCAGCAGCCCTAGCGCCAACTCCTACAATGAGCAGTTCTTC.

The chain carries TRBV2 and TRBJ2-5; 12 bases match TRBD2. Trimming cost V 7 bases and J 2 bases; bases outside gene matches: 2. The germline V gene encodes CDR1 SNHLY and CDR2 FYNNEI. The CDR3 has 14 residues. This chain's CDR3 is CASKGTSGQETQYF. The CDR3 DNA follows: TGTGCCAGCAAAGGGACTAGCGGGCAAGAGACCCAGTACTTC.

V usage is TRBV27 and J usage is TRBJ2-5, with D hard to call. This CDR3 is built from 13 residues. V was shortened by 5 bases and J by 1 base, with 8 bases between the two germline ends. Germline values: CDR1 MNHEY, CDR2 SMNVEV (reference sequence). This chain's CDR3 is CASSRSFQETQYF. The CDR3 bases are TGTGCCAGCAGTCGTAGTTTCCAAGAGACCCAGTACTTC.

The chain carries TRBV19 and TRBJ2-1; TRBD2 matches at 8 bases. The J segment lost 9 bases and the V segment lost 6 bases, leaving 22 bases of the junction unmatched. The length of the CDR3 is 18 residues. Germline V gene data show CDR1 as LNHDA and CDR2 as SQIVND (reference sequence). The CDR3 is CASSQIKDEREKGGEQFF. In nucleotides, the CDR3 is TGTGCCAGTAGCCAGATTAAAGACGAGCGGGAGAAGGGCGGTGAGCAGTTCTTC.